This is a list of T cell receptor beta chains from one sample in a study of T cell changes during pregnancy in multiple sclerosis. The protocol was immunoSEQ multiplex PCR, while the TCRdb copy is restricted to in-frame clones and leaves out a portion. The table shows tens of thousands of clones, with around 91% occurring only once. This sample comprised peripheral blood, obtained after pregnancy. The origin of the receptors is a female donor in good health, enrolled as a control in a pregnancy study. CDR3s include the opening cysteine and the closing phenylalanine or tryptophan. Fields, in order: D gene, V gene, clone size, J gene, CDR3 protein, CDR3 DNA. The D gene is left open where the match is weak. Part of the rows lack a size; the others show once, few, many or a class for expanded clones.

-	TRBV19	-	TRBJ1-1	CASSMDPRDWSSGNTEAFF	TGTGCCAGTAGTATGGATCCCCGGGATTGGTCTTCGGGGAACACTGAAGCTTTCTTT
TRBD1	TRBV19	-	TRBJ1-6	CASSATSGTGYNSPLHF	TGTGCCAGTAGTGCGACTTCCGGGACAGGTTATAATTCACCCCTCCACTTT
TRBD2	TRBV11-1	-	TRBJ2-7	CASSLASGSYEQYF	TGTGCCAGCAGCCTGGCCAGCGGGAGCTACGAGCAGTACTTC
-	TRBV11-1	once	TRBJ1-6	CASSFSQGRNSPLHF	TGTGCCAGCAGCTTCTCACAGGGACGAAATTCACCCCTCCACTTT
-	TRBV11-3	-	TRBJ2-1	CASSLGGQGYNEQFF	TGTGCCAGCAGCTTAGGTGGCCAGGGGTACAATGAGCAGTTCTTC
-	TRBV6-5	-	TRBJ2-3	CASSNLTSTDTQYF	TGTGCCAGCAGCAACTTAACTAGCACAGATACGCAGTATTTT
-	TRBV28	-	TRBJ1-2	CASSLLQGPFYGYTF	TGTGCCAGCAGTTTATTACAGGGCCCTTTCTATGGCTACACCTTC
TRBD1	TRBV7-9	few	TRBJ1-5	CASSFVSGTGGNQPQHF	TGTGCCAGCAGCTTCGTTTCAGGGACAGGGGGCAATCAGCCCCAGCATTTT
TRBD1	TRBV9	-	TRBJ2-7	CASSARQGAGGEQYF	TGTGCCAGCAGCGCCCGACAGGGGGCGGGTGGCGAGCAGTACTTC
TRBD2	TRBV28	-	TRBJ2-7	CASSLLAGSSYEQYF	TGTGCCAGCAGTTTACTAGCGGGGTCTTCCTACGAGCAGTACTTC
TRBD1	TRBV9	-	TRBJ2-7	CASSVGQGASYEQYF	TGTGCCAGCAGCGTAGGGCAGGGGGCTTCCTACGAGCAGTACTTC
-	TRBV7-3	-	TRBJ2-1	CASSPPPSSGTYNEQFF	TGTGCCAGCAGCCCACCCCCAAGTAGCGGTACATACAATGAGCAGTTCTTC
TRBD2	TRBV28	-	TRBJ2-1	CASRWTSGSDEQFF	TGTGCCAGCCGTTGGACTAGCGGTTCGGATGAGCAGTTCTTC
TRBD1	TRBV2	-	TRBJ1-2	CASRVGQTNYGYTF	TGTGCCAGCAGGGTGGGACAGACTAACTATGGCTACACCTTC
TRBD2	TRBV5-1	-	TRBJ2-7	CASSTRTSGYSYEQYF	TGCGCCAGCAGCACAAGGACTAGCGGATACTCCTACGAGCAGTACTTC
TRBD1	TRBV28	-	TRBJ2-1	CASSLTGADHNEQFF	TGTGCCAGCAGTTTAACAGGGGCCGATCACAATGAGCAGTTCTTC
TRBD1	TRBV19	-	TRBJ1-5	CASSPPTGNQPQHF	TGTGCCAGTAGTCCCCCGACAGGGAATCAGCCCCAGCATTTT
-	TRBV27	once	TRBJ1-1	CASSLSQGFTTEAFF	TGTGCCAGCAGTTTATCTCAGGGGTTTACCACTGAAGCTTTCTTT
-	TRBV15	-	TRBJ2-5	CATSRVGGMYQETQYF	TGTGCCACCAGCAGAGTCGGAGGGATGTACCAAGAGACCCAGTACTTC
-	TRBV5-4	-	TRBJ2-4	CASSLQGRLAKNIQYF	TGTGCCAGCAGCTTACAGGGCCGTCTGGCCAAAAACATTCAGTACTTC
-	TRBV19	-	TRBJ2-2	CASRSDWANTGELFF	TGTGCCAGTAGGTCCGACTGGGCGAACACCGGGGAGCTGTTTTTT
TRBD1	TRBV28	-	TRBJ1-2	CASSWGRGHGYTF	TGTGCCAGCAGTTGGGGCAGGGGGCATGGCTACACCTTC
TRBD1	TRBV5-4	-	TRBJ1-2	CATWDRGNYYGYTF	TGTGCCACCTGGGACAGGGGGAATTACTATGGCTACACCTTC
TRBD2	TRBV9	-	TRBJ2-7	CASSVGLAGYEQYF	TGTGCCAGCAGCGTAGGGCTAGCGGGCTACGAGCAGTACTTC